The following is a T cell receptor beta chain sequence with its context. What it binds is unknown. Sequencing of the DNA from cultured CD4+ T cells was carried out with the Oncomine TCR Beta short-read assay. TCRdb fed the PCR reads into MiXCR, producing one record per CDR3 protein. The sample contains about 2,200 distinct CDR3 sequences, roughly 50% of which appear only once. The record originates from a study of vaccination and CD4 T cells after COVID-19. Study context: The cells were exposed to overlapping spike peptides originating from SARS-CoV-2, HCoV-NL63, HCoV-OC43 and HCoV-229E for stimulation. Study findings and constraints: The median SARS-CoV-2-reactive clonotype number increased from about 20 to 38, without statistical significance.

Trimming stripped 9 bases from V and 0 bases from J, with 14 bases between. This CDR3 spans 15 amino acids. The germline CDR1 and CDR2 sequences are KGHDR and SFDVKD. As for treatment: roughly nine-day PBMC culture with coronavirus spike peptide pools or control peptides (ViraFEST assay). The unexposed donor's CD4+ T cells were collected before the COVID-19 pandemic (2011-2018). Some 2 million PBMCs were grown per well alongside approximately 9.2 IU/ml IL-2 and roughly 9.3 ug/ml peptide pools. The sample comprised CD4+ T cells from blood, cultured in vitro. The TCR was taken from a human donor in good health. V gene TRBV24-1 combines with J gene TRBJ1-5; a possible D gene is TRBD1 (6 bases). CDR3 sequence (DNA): TGTGCCACCCACCCAGGGGAATATAGCAATCAGCCCCAGCATTTT. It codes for CATHPGEYSNQPQHF.